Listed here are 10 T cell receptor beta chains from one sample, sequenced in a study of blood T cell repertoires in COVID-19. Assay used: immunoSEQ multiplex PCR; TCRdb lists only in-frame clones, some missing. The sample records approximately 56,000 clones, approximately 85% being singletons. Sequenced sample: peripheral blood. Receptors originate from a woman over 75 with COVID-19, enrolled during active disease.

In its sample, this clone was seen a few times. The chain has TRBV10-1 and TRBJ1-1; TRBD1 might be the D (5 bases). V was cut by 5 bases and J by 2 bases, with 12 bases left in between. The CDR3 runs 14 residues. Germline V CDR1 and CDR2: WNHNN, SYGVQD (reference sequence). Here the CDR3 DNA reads TGCGCCAGCAGTCGGGACTCTATAAACACTGAAGCTTTCTTT. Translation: CASSRDSINTEAFF.

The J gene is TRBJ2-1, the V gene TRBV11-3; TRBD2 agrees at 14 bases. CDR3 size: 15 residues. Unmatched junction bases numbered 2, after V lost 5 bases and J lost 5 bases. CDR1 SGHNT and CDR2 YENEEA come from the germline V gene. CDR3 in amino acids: CASSGGLAGDNEQFF. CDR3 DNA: TGTGCCAGCAGCGGGGGACTAGCGGGAGACAATGAGCAGTTCTTC.

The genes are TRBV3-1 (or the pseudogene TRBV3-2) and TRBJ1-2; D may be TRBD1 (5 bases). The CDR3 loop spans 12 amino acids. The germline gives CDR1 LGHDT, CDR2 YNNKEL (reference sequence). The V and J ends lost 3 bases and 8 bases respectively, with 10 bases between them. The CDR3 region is CASSQRGGGYTF. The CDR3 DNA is TGTGCCAGCAGCCAGCGGGGGGGAGGCTACACCTTC.

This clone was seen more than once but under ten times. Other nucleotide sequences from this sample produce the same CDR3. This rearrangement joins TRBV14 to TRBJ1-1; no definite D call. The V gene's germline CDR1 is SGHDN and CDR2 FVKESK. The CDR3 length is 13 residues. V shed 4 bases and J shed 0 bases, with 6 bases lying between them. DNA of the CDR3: TGTGCCAGCAGCCGTCAAATGAACACTGAAGCTTTCTTT. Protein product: CASSRQMNTEAFF.

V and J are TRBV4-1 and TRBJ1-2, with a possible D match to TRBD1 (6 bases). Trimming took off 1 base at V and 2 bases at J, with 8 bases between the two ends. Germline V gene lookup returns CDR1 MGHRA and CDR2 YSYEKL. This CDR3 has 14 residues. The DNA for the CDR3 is TGCGCCAGCAGCCAAGCTACAGGGAACTATGGCTACACCTTC. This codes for CASSQATGNYGYTF.

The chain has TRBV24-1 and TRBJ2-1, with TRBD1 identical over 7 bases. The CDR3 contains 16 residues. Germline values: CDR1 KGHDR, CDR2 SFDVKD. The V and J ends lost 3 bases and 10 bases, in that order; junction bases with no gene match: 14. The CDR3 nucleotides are TGTGCCACCAGTGATCCCAAACAGGGGCCCCCGAGGGAGCAGTTCTTC. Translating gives CATSDPKQGPPREQFF.

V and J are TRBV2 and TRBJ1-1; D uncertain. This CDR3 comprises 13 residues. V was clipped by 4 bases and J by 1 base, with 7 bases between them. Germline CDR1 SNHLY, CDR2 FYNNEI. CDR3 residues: CASSGAENTEAFF. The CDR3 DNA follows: TGTGCCAGCAGTGGGGCAGAGAACACTGAAGCTTTCTTT. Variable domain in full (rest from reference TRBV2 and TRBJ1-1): EPEVTQTPSHQVTQMGQEVILRCVPISNHLYFYWYRQILGQKVEFLVSFYNNEISEKSEIFDDQFSVERPDGSNFTLKIRSTKLEDSAMYFCASSGAENTEAFFGQGTRLTVV.

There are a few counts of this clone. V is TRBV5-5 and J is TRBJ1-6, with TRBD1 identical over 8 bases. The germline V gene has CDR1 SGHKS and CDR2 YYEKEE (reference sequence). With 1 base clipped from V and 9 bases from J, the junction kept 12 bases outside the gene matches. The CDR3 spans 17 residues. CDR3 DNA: TGTGCCAGCAGCTTGTCGGGCCAGGGGGCGCGAAGTTCACCCCTCCACTTT. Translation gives CASSLSGQGARSSPLHF.

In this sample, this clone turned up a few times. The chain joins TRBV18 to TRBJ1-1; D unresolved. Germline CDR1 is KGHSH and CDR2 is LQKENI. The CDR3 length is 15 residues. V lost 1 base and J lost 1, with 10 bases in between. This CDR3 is CASSPLDTANTEAFF. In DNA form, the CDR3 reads TGTGCCAGCTCACCACTCGATACAGCGAACACTGAAGCTTTCTTT. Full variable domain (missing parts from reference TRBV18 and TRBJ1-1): NAGVMQNPRHLVRRRGQEARLRCSPMKGHSHVYWYRQLPEEGLKFMVYLQKENIIDESGMPKERFSAEFPKEGPSILRIQQVVRGDSAAYFCASSPLDTANTEAFFGQGTRLTVV.

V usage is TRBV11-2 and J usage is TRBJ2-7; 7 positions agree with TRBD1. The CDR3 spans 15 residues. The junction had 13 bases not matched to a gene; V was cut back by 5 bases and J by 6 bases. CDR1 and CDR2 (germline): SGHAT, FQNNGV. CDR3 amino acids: CASSPPDRVGLEQYF. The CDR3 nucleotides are TGTGCCAGCAGCCCACCCGACAGGGTGGGGCTCGAGCAGTACTTC.